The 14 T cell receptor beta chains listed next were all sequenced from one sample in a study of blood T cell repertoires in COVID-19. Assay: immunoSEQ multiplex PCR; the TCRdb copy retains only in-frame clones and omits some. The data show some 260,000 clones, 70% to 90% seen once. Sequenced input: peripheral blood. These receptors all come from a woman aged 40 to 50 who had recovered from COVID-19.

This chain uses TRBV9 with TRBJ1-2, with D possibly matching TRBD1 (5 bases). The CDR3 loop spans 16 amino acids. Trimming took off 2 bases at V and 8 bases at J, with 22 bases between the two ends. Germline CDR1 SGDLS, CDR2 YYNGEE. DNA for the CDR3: TGTGCCAGCAGCGTTGGGCCCGGGGAGGGGCTTAAGGGCTACACCTTC. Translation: CASSVGPGEGLKGYTF.

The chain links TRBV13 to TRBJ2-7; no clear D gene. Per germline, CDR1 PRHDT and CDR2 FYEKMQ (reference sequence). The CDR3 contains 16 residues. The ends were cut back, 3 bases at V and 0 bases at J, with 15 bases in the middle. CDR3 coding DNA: TGTGCCAGCAGCTTTAGTGGCGGAACCAGCTCCTACGAGCAGTACTTC. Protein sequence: CASSFSGGTSSYEQYF.

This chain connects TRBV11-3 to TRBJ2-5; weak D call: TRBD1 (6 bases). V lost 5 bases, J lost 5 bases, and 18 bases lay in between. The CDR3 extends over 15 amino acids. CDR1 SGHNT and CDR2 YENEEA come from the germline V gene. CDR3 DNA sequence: TGTGCCAGCAGCACGACGGGACACTACGGGGAGACCCAGTACTTC. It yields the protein CASSTTGHYGETQYF. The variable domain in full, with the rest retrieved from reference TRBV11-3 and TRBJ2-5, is EAGVVQSPRYKIIEKKQPVAFWCNPISGHNTLYWYLQNLGQGPELLIRYENEEAVDDSQLPKDRFSAERLKGVDSTLKIQPAELGDSAVYLCASSTTGHYGETQYFGPGTRLLVL.

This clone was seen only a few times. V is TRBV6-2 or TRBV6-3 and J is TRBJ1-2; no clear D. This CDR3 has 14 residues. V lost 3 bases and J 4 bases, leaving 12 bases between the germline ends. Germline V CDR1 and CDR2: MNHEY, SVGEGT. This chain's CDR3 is CASSYALTGYGYTF. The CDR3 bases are TGTGCCAGCAGTTATGCCCTCACTGGCTATGGCTACACCTTC.

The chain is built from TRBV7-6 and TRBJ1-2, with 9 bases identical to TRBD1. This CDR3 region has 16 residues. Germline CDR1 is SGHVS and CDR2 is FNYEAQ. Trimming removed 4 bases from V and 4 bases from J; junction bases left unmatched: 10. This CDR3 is CASSSRDREYAYGYTF. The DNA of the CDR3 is TGTGCCAGCAGCTCCCGGGACAGGGAATATGCCTATGGCTACACCTTC.

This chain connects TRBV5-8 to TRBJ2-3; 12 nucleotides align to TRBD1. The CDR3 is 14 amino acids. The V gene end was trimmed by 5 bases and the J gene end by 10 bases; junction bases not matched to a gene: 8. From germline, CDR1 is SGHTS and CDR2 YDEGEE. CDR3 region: CASRRGQGAVAQYF. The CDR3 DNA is TGTGCCAGCAGGCGGGGACAGGGGGCGGTTGCGCAGTATTTT.

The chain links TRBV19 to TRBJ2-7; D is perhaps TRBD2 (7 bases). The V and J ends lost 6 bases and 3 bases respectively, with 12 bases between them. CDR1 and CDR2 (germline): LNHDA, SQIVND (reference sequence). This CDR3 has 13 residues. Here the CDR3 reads CASRGGLFYEQYF. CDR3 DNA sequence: TGTGCCAGTAGGGGGGGGCTCTTCTACGAGCAGTACTTC.

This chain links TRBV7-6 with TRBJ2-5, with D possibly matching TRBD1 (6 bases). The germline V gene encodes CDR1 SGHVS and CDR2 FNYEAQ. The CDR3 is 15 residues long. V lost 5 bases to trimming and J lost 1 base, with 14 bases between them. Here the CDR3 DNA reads TGTGCCAGCAGCCCGTCCCCAGGGGTCCAAGAGACCCAGTACTTC. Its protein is CASSPSPGVQETQYF.

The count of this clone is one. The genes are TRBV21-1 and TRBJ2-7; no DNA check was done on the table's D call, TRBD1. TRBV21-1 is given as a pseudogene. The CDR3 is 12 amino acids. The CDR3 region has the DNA TGTGCCAGCAGCCGGACACCGTACGAGCAGTACGTC. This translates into CASSRTPYEQYV.

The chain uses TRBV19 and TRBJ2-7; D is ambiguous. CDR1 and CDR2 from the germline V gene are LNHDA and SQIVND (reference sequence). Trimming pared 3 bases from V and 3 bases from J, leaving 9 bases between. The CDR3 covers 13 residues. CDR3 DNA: TGTGCCAGTAGTATGGGCCATTTCTACGAGCAGTACTTC. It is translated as CASSMGHFYEQYF.

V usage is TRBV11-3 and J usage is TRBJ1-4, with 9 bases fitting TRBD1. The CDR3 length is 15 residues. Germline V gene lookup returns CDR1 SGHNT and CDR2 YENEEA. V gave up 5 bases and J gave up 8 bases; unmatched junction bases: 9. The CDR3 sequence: CASSPPGQGVEKLFF. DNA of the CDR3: TGTGCCAGCAGCCCGCCGGGACAGGGAGTCGAAAAACTGTTTTTT.

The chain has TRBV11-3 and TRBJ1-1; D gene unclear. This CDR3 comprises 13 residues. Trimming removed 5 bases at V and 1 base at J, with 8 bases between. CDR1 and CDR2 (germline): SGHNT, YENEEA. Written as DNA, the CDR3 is TGTGCCAGCAGCGGCTGGCCGAACACTGAAGCTTTCTTT. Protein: CASSGWPNTEAFF.

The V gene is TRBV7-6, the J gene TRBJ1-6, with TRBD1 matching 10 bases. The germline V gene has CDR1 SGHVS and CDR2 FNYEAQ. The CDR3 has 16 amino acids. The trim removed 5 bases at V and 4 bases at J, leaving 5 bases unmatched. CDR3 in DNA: TGTGCCAGCAGCCCCGCGGACAGGGGGTATAATTCACCCCTCCACTTT. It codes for CASSPADRGYNSPLHF.

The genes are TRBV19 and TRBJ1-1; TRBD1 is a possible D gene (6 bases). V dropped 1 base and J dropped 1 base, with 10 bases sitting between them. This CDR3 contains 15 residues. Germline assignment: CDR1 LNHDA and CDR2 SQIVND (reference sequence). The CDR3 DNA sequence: TGTGCCAGTAGTATAGTTCCAGGGGCGAACACTGAAGCTTTCTTT. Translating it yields CASSIVPGANTEAFF.